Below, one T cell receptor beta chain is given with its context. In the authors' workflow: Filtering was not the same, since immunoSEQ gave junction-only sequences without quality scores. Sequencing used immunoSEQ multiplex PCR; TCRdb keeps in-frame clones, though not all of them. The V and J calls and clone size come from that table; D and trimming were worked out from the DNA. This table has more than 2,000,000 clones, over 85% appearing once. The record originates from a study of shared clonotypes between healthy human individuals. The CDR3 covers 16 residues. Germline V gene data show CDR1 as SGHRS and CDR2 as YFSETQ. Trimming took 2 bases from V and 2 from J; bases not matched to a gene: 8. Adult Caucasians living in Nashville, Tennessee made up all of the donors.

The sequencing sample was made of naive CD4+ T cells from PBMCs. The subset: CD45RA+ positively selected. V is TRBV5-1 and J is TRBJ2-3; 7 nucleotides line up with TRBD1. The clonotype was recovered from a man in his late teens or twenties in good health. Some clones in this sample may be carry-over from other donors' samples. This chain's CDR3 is CASSFIRDSLTDTQYF. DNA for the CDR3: TGCGCCAGCAGCTTTATCCGGGACAGTCTCACAGATACGCAGTATTTT.